The 30 T cell receptor beta chains in this list originate from one sample, sequenced in a study of response to subunit inactivated influenza vaccine. One entry per CDR3 protein results from TCRdb running MiXCR on the RT-PCR reads. The repertoire has 600,000 to 850,000 distinct CDR3 sequences, about 14% of them found once; the top ten carry 7.5% to 9%. The sequencing here drew on PBMCs from blood, taken less than 15 days before vaccination. The receptors derive from a man over 45 who received an inactivated influenza vaccine.

This clonotype was recorded many times. The genes are TRBV4-3 and TRBJ2-3, with 9 bases identical to TRBD2. The CDR3 runs 16 residues. CDR1 and CDR2 (germline): LGHNA, YSLEER. V trimming: 0 bases; J trimming: 4 bases; junction bases outside the gene matches: 5. This chain's CDR3 is CASSQDLRGGSDTQYF. The CDR3 DNA reads TGCGCCAGCAGCCAAGATTTGCGGGGGGGATCAGATACGCAGTATTTT.

This clonotype was observed at least ten times. The J gene is TRBJ2-2, the V gene TRBV5-1; 7 positions agree with TRBD2. Losses at the gene ends were 4 bases for V and 6 bases for J; bases not matched to a gene: 9. The CDR3 totals 15 residues. Germline loops: CDR1 SGHRS, CDR2 YFSETQ. The CDR3 here is CASSGRTSNAGELFF. CDR3 bases: TGCGCCAGCAGCGGAAGGACTAGTAACGCCGGGGAGCTGTTTTTT.

This clonotype was seen a few times. J is TRBJ2-1 and V is TRBV12-3 or TRBV12-4, with D uncertain. Deletions cut 1 base from V and 9 bases from J, with 10 bases between. CDR3 length: 13 residues. The CDR3 bases are TGTGCCAGCAGTTTAGGAGGTTTGAGTGAGCAGTTCTTC. Translation gives CASSLGGLSEQFF.

In its sample, this clonotype was seen a few times. The J gene is TRBJ2-3, the V gene TRBV20-1; 9 bases are a match to TRBD2. Germline CDR1 is DFQATT and CDR2 is SNEGSKA (reference sequence). The length of the CDR3 is 15 residues. Trimming at V came to 1 base and at J to 0 bases, leaving 2 bases not matched to a gene. As DNA, the CDR3 is TGCAGTGCTAGAGCTAGCGGGATTAGCACAGATACGCAGTATTTT. Translating gives CSARASGISTDTQYF.

This sequence joins TRBV12-3 or TRBV12-4 and TRBJ1-5; D remains ambiguous. CDR3 size: 14 residues. Trimming shortened V by 6 bases and J by 6 bases, and 15 bases separated the two germline ends. The CDR3 sequence: CASSPSAGVQPQHF. The CDR3 DNA follows: TGTGCCAGCAGCCCTAGCGCGGGAGTTCAGCCCCAGCATTTT.

The chain employs TRBV27 and TRBJ2-1; possibly TRBD1 for D (5 bases). The CDR3 spans 19 residues. Germline loops: CDR1 MNHEY, CDR2 SMNVEV (reference sequence). V was trimmed by 2 bases and J by 0 bases, leaving 20 bases between them. CDR3 sequence: CASSLTPWSTAFSYNEQFF. CDR3 DNA: TGTGCCAGCAGTTTAACCCCCTGGTCGACAGCGTTCTCCTACAATGAGCAGTTCTTC.

This clonotype was seen a few times. V and J are TRBV24-1 and TRBJ1-2, with D unresolved. CDR1 KGHDR and CDR2 SFDVKD come from the germline V gene. Trimming shortened V by 7 bases and J by 5 bases, and 10 bases separated the two germline ends. This CDR3 is 12 amino acids long. The CDR3 spells CATSALGYGYTF. The DNA for the CDR3 is TGTGCCACCAGCGCATTGGGTTATGGCTACACCTTC.

The CDR3, as DNA: TGTGCCACCAGTCGGGAGGGGAGCGGCTACACCTTC. As protein: CATSREGSGYTF. The gene calls are TRBV24-1 and TRBJ1-2, with D possibly matching TRBD1 (5 bases). V was clipped by 6 bases and J by 8 bases, with 12 bases between them. Germline CDR1 is KGHDR and CDR2 is SFDVKD. CDR3 length equals 12 residues.

In its sample, this clonotype was seen a few times. This chain connects TRBV20-1 to TRBJ1-5, with D possibly TRBD1 on 5 matching bases. This CDR3 has 17 residues. V lost 1 base and J lost 0, with 16 bases in between. Germline lookup yields CDR1 DFQATT and CDR2 SNEGSKA (reference sequence). CDR3 loop: CSARGTRDGYSNQPQHF. CDR3 DNA sequence: TGCAGTGCTAGAGGAACGAGGGACGGCTATAGCAATCAGCCCCAGCATTTT.

This clonotype was observed a handful of times. The rearrangement uses TRBV4-2 and TRBJ1-1; no firm D call. Trimming took 0 bases from V and 0 from J, leaving 5 bases between them. The germline V gene has CDR1 LGHNA and CDR2 YNFKEQ. The CDR3 consists of 14 residues. CDR3 in DNA: TGTGCCAGCAGCCAAGACTGGCTGAACACTGAAGCTTTCTTT. Its translation is CASSQDWLNTEAFF.

This clonotype was recorded many times. The V and J genes are TRBV4-3 and TRBJ2-7; TRBD1 agrees at 8 bases. The trim removed 6 bases at V and 4 bases at J, leaving 2 bases unmatched. In germline, CDR1 is LGHNA, CDR2 YSLEER. The CDR3 is 12 residues long. CDR3 amino acids: CASSNRGYEQYF. CDR3 nucleotide sequence: TGCGCCAGCAGTAACAGGGGGTACGAGCAGTACTTC.

The chain combines TRBV7-2 with TRBJ2-3; 9 nucleotides line up with TRBD2. CDR1 SGHTA and CDR2 FQGNSA come from the germline V gene. Unmatched junction bases numbered 3, after V lost 0 bases and J lost 5 bases. This CDR3 spans 15 amino acids. The CDR3 loop is CASSLAGLARDTQYF. CDR3 sequence (DNA): TGTGCCAGCAGCTTAGCGGGACTAGCAAGAGATACGCAGTATTTT.

This clonotype was seen ten or more times. V and J are TRBV29-1 and TRBJ2-2, with 8 nucleotides matching TRBD1. CDR3 length: 15 residues. Trimming took 2 bases from V and 4 from J; bases not matched to a gene: 6. Germline V gene data show CDR1 as SQVTM and CDR2 as ANQGSEA. The DNA for the CDR3 is TGCAGCGTTGAACAATACAGGGGGATCACCGGGGAGCTGTTTTTT. Amino acids: CSVEQYRGITGELFF.

The rearrangement joins TRBV5-1 to TRBJ2-3, with D possibly TRBD2 on 6 matching bases. V gave up 4 bases and J gave up 6 bases, with 12 bases separating them. CDR3 size: 13 residues. Germline V CDR1 and CDR2: SGHRS, YFSETQ. The CDR3 here is CASSEGTLDTQYF. The CDR3 DNA reads TGCGCCAGCAGCGAGGGGACTTTGGATACGCAGTATTTT. The variable domain in full, with the rest retrieved from reference TRBV5-1 and TRBJ2-3, is KAGVTQTPRYLIKTRGQQVTLSCSPISGHRSVSWYQQTPGQGLQFLFEYFSETQRNKGNFPGRFSGRQFSNSRSEMNVSTLELGDSALYLCASSEGTLDTQYFGPGTRLTVL.

The V gene is TRBV20-1, the J gene TRBJ1-1; 8 bases fit TRBD1. V dropped 0 bases and J dropped 4; count of bases not matched to a gene: 10. CDR3 size: 16 residues. The germline gives CDR1 DFQATT, CDR2 SNEGSKA (reference sequence). The CDR3 loop is CSARDYRGIGGTEAFF. In DNA, the CDR3 is TGCAGTGCTAGAGATTACAGGGGGATTGGGGGCACTGAAGCTTTCTTT.

The table lists this clonotype with a few counts. V and J are TRBV7-9 and TRBJ1-2; D is unclear. Between the trimmed V and J ends, which lost 2 bases and 3 bases, there was a span of 16 bases. In germline, CDR1 is SEHNR, CDR2 FQNEAQ (reference sequence). There are 16 residues in the CDR3. CDR3 in amino acids: CASSLLPGIVDYGYTF. The CDR3 nucleotides read TGTGCCAGCAGCTTATTGCCGGGGATAGTGGACTATGGCTACACCTTC.

The chain couples TRBV9 to TRBJ2-3; 8 bases match TRBD2. J gave up 1 base and V 4 bases, and 11 bases lay outside the gene matches. The CDR3 extends over 17 amino acids. Germline-derived CDR1 and CDR2 are SGDLS and YYNGEE. The CDR3 coding sequence is TGTGCCAGCAGCCGGGCGGGGCGGGAGGTAGGCACAGATACGCAGTATTTT. Translation: CASSRAGREVGTDTQYF.

This clonotype occurred a few times. The rearrangement uses TRBV20-1 and TRBJ2-7, with 8 bases identical to TRBD1. The CDR3 spans 13 residues. Germline V gene lookup returns CDR1 DFQATT and CDR2 SNEGSKA (reference sequence). The V segment lost 5 bases and the J segment 2 bases; nucleotides outside the gene matches: 5. The CDR3, as DNA: TGCAGTGCTGGGGGACAGGTACCCTACGAGCAGTACTTC. Protein: CSAGGQVPYEQYF.

The rearrangement uses TRBV5-6 and TRBJ2-2; no clear D gene. Trimming removed 4 bases from V and 8 bases from J, with 15 bases in between. CDR1 and CDR2 (germline): SGHDT, YYEEEE. The CDR3 runs to 14 residues. CDR3: CASSPRILAGELFF. CDR3 nucleotides: TGTGCCAGCAGCCCCCGAATCCTGGCGGGGGAGCTGTTTTTT.

The rearrangement links TRBV29-1 to TRBJ2-5; D possibly corresponds to TRBD1 (5 bases). In germline, CDR1 is SQVTM, CDR2 ANQGSEA. Trimming removed 6 bases from V and 5 bases from J, with 16 bases in between. This CDR3 is built from 13 residues. For the CDR3, the DNA is TGCAGCGTCCGCGGTAGGGGTAGTGAGACCCAGTACTTC. Its protein is CSVRGRGSETQYF.

This clonotype was observed a handful of times. The chain couples TRBV12-3 or TRBV12-4 to TRBJ2-2; D remains ambiguous. Trimming took off 7 bases at V and 2 bases at J, with 8 bases between the two ends. The CDR3 length is 13 residues. The CDR3 reads CASTILNTGELFF. The DNA of the CDR3 is TGTGCCAGCACTATTCTAAACACCGGGGAGCTGTTTTTT.

The V call is TRBV27, the J call TRBJ2-1; a possible D gene is TRBD2 (5 bases). Germline CDR1 MNHEY, CDR2 SMNVEV (reference sequence). This CDR3 has 16 residues. V lost 0 bases, J lost 3 bases, and 12 bases lay in between. CDR3 loop: CASSLSKSGNYNEQFF. In DNA, the CDR3 is TGTGCCAGCAGTTTATCCAAGAGCGGCAACTACAATGAGCAGTTCTTC.

This chain connects TRBV11-2 to TRBJ2-1; tentative D call: TRBD2 (6 bases). The CDR3 is made up of 16 amino acids. The germline V gene encodes CDR1 SGHAT and CDR2 FQNNGV. Trimming took 5 bases from V and 0 from J, leaving 14 bases between them. This CDR3 reads CASSPLARSSYNEQFF. The CDR3, as DNA: TGTGCCAGCAGCCCTCTAGCGAGGAGCTCCTACAATGAGCAGTTCTTC.

This clonotype was counted many times. The chain links TRBV5-1 to TRBJ1-4, with TRBD1 matching over 10 bases. Trimming removed 3 bases from V and 5 bases from J; junction bases left unmatched: 7. The CDR3 is 16 residues long. Germline values: CDR1 SGHRS, CDR2 YFSETQ. The CDR3 spells CASSSGPGQGNEKLFF. In DNA, the CDR3 is TGCGCCAGCAGCTCCGGGCCGGGACAGGGGAATGAAAAACTGTTTTTT.

V gene TRBV20-1 combines with J gene TRBJ2-3; no clear D gene. Germline V CDR1 and CDR2: DFQATT, SNEGSKA (reference sequence). The CDR3 length is 15 residues. The germline V and J ends were trimmed by 5 bases and 4 bases, with 19 bases remaining between them. The CDR3 DNA reads as TGCAGTGCTGGATCCCCTTTGGGGATCCCAGATACGCAGTATTTT. This translates into CSAGSPLGIPDTQYF.

The table lists this clonotype with a few counts. The CDR3 region has the DNA TGCAGTGCTAGAGACATGCGAGCGGGAGGGGGTACAGATACGCAGTATTTT. Translated, it gives CSARDMRAGGGTDTQYF. V and J are TRBV20-1 and TRBJ2-3; 10 nucleotides line up with TRBD2. The germline gives CDR1 DFQATT, CDR2 SNEGSKA (reference sequence). The CDR3 spans 17 residues. V gave up 0 bases and J gave up 3 bases; unmatched junction bases: 9.

This clonotype was found a few times. The chain couples TRBV3-1 to TRBJ2-7; TRBD2 matches 9 bases. Germline CDR1 reads LGHDT; CDR2 reads YNNKEL (reference sequence). CDR3 length: 14 amino acids. Trimming at V came to 10 bases and at J to 5 bases, leaving 12 bases not matched to a gene. The CDR3 nucleotides read TGTGCCACCCGAGGGCGGGGGGGCCTTCACGAGCAGTACTTC. Protein product: CATRGRGGLHEQYF.

The table lists this clonotype with many counts. The chain combines TRBV6-1 with TRBJ1-1; D is possibly TRBD1 (5 bases). The CDR3 runs to 13 residues. Germline CDR1 reads MNHNS; CDR2 reads SASEGT. The V end was cut by 0 bases, the J end by 5 bases, with 7 bases between. CDR3 nucleotide sequence: TGTGCCAGCAGTGAAGCTTGGGGGACTGAAGCTTTCTTT. Protein: CASSEAWGTEAFF.

There are a few counts of this clonotype. The J gene is TRBJ2-1, the V gene TRBV24-1; D tentatively reads TRBD1 or TRBD2 (5 bases each). From germline, CDR1 is KGHDR and CDR2 SFDVKD. The V end was cut by 5 bases, the J end by 0 bases, with 19 bases between. The CDR3 covers 18 residues. The CDR3 sequence: CATSGASSGTSSYNEQFF. The CDR3 DNA reads TGTGCCACCAGTGGGGCCTCTTCGGGGACCAGCTCCTACAATGAGCAGTTCTTC.

V is TRBV27 and J is TRBJ2-7; 9 bases map to TRBD2. The CDR3 extends over 14 amino acids. Germline CDR1 MNHEY, CDR2 SMNVEV (reference sequence). The V gene end was trimmed by 4 bases and the J gene end by 4 bases; junction bases not matched to a gene: 5. The CDR3: CASSSRTSEYEQYF. CDR3 coding DNA: TGTGCCAGCAGTTCCCGGACTAGCGAGTACGAGCAGTACTTC.